This T cell receptor beta chain was profiled in a study of T cells in Graves' hyperthyroidism and ophthalmopathy. Overall study findings and caveats: The model made its ophthalmopathy prediction, and onset followed a median around 6.5 months later.

The germline V gene has CDR1 DFQATT and CDR2 SNEGSKA (reference sequence). V shed 6 bases and J shed 4 bases, with 18 bases lying between them. The CDR3 loop spans 14 amino acids. As regards this clonotype: Its specificity is not known.

There were TCR beta CDR3 regions amplified from RNA transcripts. The primer set for the first-round RT-PCR of the TCR CDR3 was HTBI. TCRdb used MiXCR to reprocess the multiplex PCR reads, holding one entry per CDR3 protein. The sample comprises 250,000 to 300,000 distinct CDR3 sequences, around 19% of which are singletons, and under 40% rests with the top ten. Sequencing was carried out using blood. The chain uses TRBV20-1 and TRBJ1-1, with D unclear. The TCR was taken from a middle-aged man with Graves' ophthalmopathy. The CDR3 sequence: CSAAPGRSSTEAFF. CDR3 nucleotides: TGCAGTGCCGCCCCCGGCAGGTCATCCACTGAAGCTTTCTTT.